The entry that follows covers one T cell receptor (beta chain) sequence. Its cognate antigen is unknown. A universal primer site was incorporated via template switching, and the cDNA contained unique molecular identifiers. TCRdb re-called the 5' RACE reads through MiXCR, storing one row per CDR3 protein. The table has 500,000 to 550,000 distinct CDR3 sequences, approximately 20% seen once. From germline, CDR1 is SGHKS and CDR2 YYEKEE (reference sequence). This CDR3 spans 15 amino acids. V dropped 0 bases and J dropped 7 bases, with 13 bases sitting between them. These data originate in a study of identical twins. General study points: Invariant MAIT and iNKT cells could partly confound zero-insertion analyses. Compared with unrelated sharing, twin-shared out-of-frame alpha sequences had more low-probability sequences. It was cross-sectional statistical analysis, not following the same donors, that the conclusions relied on.

In addition, the sample was reused for a study of yellow fever vaccine responses in identical twins.

This TCR was recovered from a woman aged 18-35 years in good health. The specimen was CD4+ T cells sorted from blood. V gene TRBV5-5 combines with J gene TRBJ2-2, with D unresolved. CDR3 DNA sequence: TGTGCCAGCAGCTTGGTACACGCAGCTAGCGGGGAGCTGTTTTTT. Translating gives CASSLVHAASGELFF.